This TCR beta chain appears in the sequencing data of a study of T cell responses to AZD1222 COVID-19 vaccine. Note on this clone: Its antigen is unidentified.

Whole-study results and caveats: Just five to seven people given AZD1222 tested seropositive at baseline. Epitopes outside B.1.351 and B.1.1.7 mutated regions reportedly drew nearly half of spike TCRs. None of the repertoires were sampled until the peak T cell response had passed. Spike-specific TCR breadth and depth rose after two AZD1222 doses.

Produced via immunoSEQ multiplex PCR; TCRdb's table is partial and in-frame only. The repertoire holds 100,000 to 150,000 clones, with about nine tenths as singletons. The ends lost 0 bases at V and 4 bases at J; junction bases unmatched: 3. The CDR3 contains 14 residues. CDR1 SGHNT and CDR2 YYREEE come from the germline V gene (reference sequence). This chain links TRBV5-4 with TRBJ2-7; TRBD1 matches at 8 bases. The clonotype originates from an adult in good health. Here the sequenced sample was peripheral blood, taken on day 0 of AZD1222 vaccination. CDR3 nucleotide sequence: TGTGCCAGCAGCTTGGGACAGGGGCGTTACGAGCAGTACTTC. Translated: CASSLGQGRYEQYF. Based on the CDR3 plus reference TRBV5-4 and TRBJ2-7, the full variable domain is ETGVTQSPTHLIKTRGQQVTLRCSSQSGHNTVSWYQQALGQGPQFIFQYYREEENGRGNFPPRFSGLQFPNYSSELNVNALELDDSALYLCASSLGQGRYEQYFGPGTRLTVT.